A selection of T cell receptor beta chains follows, all from one sample in a study of T-cell memory formation after mild COVID-19. TCRdb reanalysed the 5' RACE reads using MiXCR and keeps one entry per CDR3 protein. This sample carries about 250,000 distinct CDR3 sequences, 15% to 17% of them seen once, and the ten largest clones take approximately 2.1%. Sequencing used PBMCs or a T cell subset sorted from them (not recorded which). These receptors originate from an adult woman who had mild COVID-19 (a few samples of this study predate the infection). Cell type and time point are not known. Each CDR3 is given with its conserved first and last residue. The D gene is left open where the match is weak. Size values are once, few and many counts, or a class for expanded clones, and some rows have none.

D,V,J,size,CDR3
NA,TRBV21-1,TRBJ2-7,few,CASSSWTRNRCEQYF
NA,TRBV7-9,TRBJ2-7,few,CASSPRAGSYEQYF
TRBD2,TRBV7-9,TRBJ2-2,NA,CASRRPGLASAGELFF
NA,TRBV6-5,TRBJ2-3,few,CASRRSTDTQYF
TRBD2,TRBV20-1,TRBJ2-5,few,CSAAGTSVAETQYF
TRBD2,TRBV2,TRBJ2-7,few,CASSRVSGTNYEQYF
NA,TRBV12-3/TRBV12-4,TRBJ1-2,few,CASSFQASNYGYTF
NA,TRBV5-1,TRBJ2-1,NA,CASSSRGAAWNEQFF
NA,TRBV29-1,TRBJ2-5,NA,CSVHGGQGLGTQYF
TRBD2,TRBV7-6,TRBJ2-6,many,CASSPRPSGSVSGANVLTF
TRBD1,TRBV12-3/TRBV12-4,TRBJ1-2,few,CASSLEQGADYGYTF
TRBD2,TRBV5-1,TRBJ2-2,NA,CASSPRTSTVAGELFF
NA,TRBV18,TRBJ2-7,many,CASSRDYEQYF
TRBD2,TRBV7-2,TRBJ2-1,NA,CASRQTSGRHNEQFF